The 9 T cell receptor beta chains given below trace back to one sample, sequenced in a study of memory CD4+ T cells and cytomegalovirus serostatus (dated by TCRdb to between 2018 and 2020). Single viable CD3+CD4+CD8-CD45RO+ cells were sorted as memory CD4+ T cells on a FACSAria II. The library came from the immunoSEQ multiplex PCR assay. TCRdb's version of the immuneACCESS table is confined to in-frame rearrangements and falls short of the full clone set. An unresolved V gene accounts for under half of the shortfall where checked; the remainder is of unknown origin. Present in this sample are 27,000 or so clones, around 72% of which were seen just once. Over 0.6% of the sample is held by the ten biggest clonotypes. Sequencing input: memory CD4+ T cells from blood. Receptors originate from an adult in good health and CMV-seronegative.

This sequence joins TRBV19 and TRBJ1-2, with 8 bases that match TRBD1. Germline V lookup: CDR1 LNHDA, CDR2 SQIVND (reference sequence). V was clipped by 9 bases and J by 5 bases; unmatched bases: 11. The CDR3 extends over 14 amino acids. CDR3 loop: CASFGDRPPYGYTF. CDR3 bases: TGTGCCAGCTTCGGGGACAGGCCTCCTTATGGCTACACCTTC.

The gene calls are TRBV5-4 and TRBJ2-1; the match to TRBD2 covers 9 bases. Trimming removed 0 bases from V and 11 bases from J; junction bases left unmatched: 15. Germline CDR1 SGHNT, CDR2 YYREEE (reference sequence). This CDR3 is 17 amino acids long. The CDR3, as DNA: TGTGCCAGCAGCTTGGCCGGGGGACTAGCACTGACAACTAAGCAGTTCTTC. The encoded protein is CASSLAGGLALTTKQFF.

This clone was recorded a few times. The chain joins TRBV7-2 to TRBJ1-2; D perhaps matches TRBD1 (5 bases). This CDR3 spans 14 amino acids. The germline V gene has CDR1 SGHTA and CDR2 FQGNSA. V lost 5 bases and J lost 7, with 17 bases in between. The CDR3 DNA sequence: TGTGCCAGCAGCGCCGGGACCCTCGAGGGTGGCTACACCTTC. It codes for CASSAGTLEGGYTF.

The chain joins TRBV19 to TRBJ2-5, with D perhaps being TRBD1 or TRBD2 (6 bases each). The ends were cut back, 7 bases at V and 2 bases at J, with 20 bases in the middle. Germline V gives CDR1 LNHDA, CDR2 SQIVND (reference sequence). The CDR3 has 16 residues. The chain's CDR3 is CASTPSQQGGQETQYF. The CDR3 nucleotides read TGTGCCAGTACCCCCTCCCAACAGGGAGGTCAAGAGACCCAGTACTTC.

J is TRBJ2-5 and V is TRBV5-6; 8 bases line up with TRBD2. V dropped 1 base and J dropped 5; count of bases not matched to a gene: 7. This CDR3 is 15 amino acids long. Germline lookup yields CDR1 SGHDT and CDR2 YYEEEE. The CDR3 loop reads CASSLISGGSETQYF. CDR3 nucleotide sequence: TGTGCCAGCAGCTTGATCAGCGGGGGTTCGGAGACCCAGTACTTC. The whole variable domain, filled in from reference TRBV5-6 and TRBJ2-5, reads DAGVTQSPTHLIKTRGQQVTLRCSPKSGHDTVSWYQQALGQGPQFIFQYYEEEERQRGNFPDRFSGHQFPNYSSELNVNALLLGDSALYLCASSLISGGSETQYFGPGTRLLVL.

This clone appeared a few times. This chain connects TRBV19 to TRBJ1-3; D gene unclear. The V gene's germline CDR1 is LNHDA and CDR2 SQIVND (reference sequence). The CDR3 is made up of 13 amino acids. Trimming cost V 10 bases and J 0 bases, with 10 bases left between them. CDR3 in DNA: TGTGCCACATCAGGATACTCTGGAAACACCATATATTTT. This gives the protein CATSGYSGNTIYF.

This clone has only a few counts. Given the absence of the conserved phenylalanine or tryptophan at the CDR3 end, a read error is likely. The limits of the CDR3 on the DNA are not certain, so only TCRdb's listed CDR3 is given. In the same sample, other DNA sequences code for this CDR3. CDR3 amino acids: CASSFDRGHPSV. This chain connects TRBV5-6 to TRBJ1-2; the DNA was not used to check the table's D call, TRBD1. The germline V gene has CDR1 SGHDT and CDR2 YYEEEE. Inclusive of both ends, the CDR3 amounts to 12 amino acids.

CDR3 residues: CASSRDSIATDTQYF. CDR3 in DNA: TGTGCCAGCAGCCGGGACTCTATCGCCACAGATACGCAGTATTTT. V gene TRBV7-9 combines with J gene TRBJ2-3; perhaps TRBD2 as D (6 bases). The CDR3 runs 15 residues. Germline values: CDR1 SEHNR, CDR2 FQNEAQ (reference sequence). V lost 5 bases and J 2 bases, leaving 14 bases between the germline ends. Variable domain in full (rest from reference TRBV7-9 and TRBJ2-3): DTGVSQNPRHKITKRGQNVTFRCDPISEHNRLYWYRQTLGQGPEFLTYFQNEAQLEKSRLLSDRFSAERPKGSFSTLEIQRTEQGDSAMYLCASSRDSIATDTQYFGPGTRLTVL.

The CDR3 loop reads CAWSVLGVGTEQYF. The CDR3 bases are TGTGCCTGGAGTGTACTCGGGGTGGGGACTGAGCAGTACTTC. This rearrangement joins TRBV30 to TRBJ2-7; maybe TRBD2 (6 bases). The CDR3 is 14 residues long. The V gene lost 0 bases and the J gene lost 7 bases, with 16 bases spanning the gap. CDR1 GTSNPN and CDR2 SVGIG come from the germline V gene (reference sequence). The full variable domain, completed using reference TRBV30 and TRBJ2-7, is SQTIHQWPATLVQPVGSPLSLECTVEGTSNPNLYWYRQAAGRGLQLLFYSVGIGQISSEVPQNLSASRPQDRQFILSSKKLLLSDSGFYLCAWSVLGVGTEQYFGPGTRLTVT.